The 29 T cell receptor beta chains reported below all come from one sample, sequenced in a study of shared clonotypes between healthy human individuals. As defined, naive CD8 cells were CD45RO-negative and positively selected for CCR7, with terminally differentiated effector memory CD45RA+ cells excluded. TCRdb keeps only in-frame clones here, not all; method: immunoSEQ multiplex PCR. The table lists over 2,000,000 clones, 80% to 95% of them singletons, with roughly 1.7% in the top ten. Sequenced sample: naive CD8+ T cells from PBMCs. These receptors were collected from a man between 18 and 29 years old in good health. Some clones in this sample may be carry-over from other donors' samples.

The J gene is TRBJ1-2, the V gene TRBV7-8; D possibly corresponds to TRBD1 (5 bases). This CDR3 is 13 amino acids long. The germline CDR1 and CDR2 sequences are SGHVS and FQNEAQ. Deletions cut 4 bases from V and 4 bases from J, with 10 bases between. CDR3 sequence (DNA): TGTGCCAGCAGCTCCTCGACAGCCTATGGCTACACCTTC. Residues: CASSSSTAYGYTF.

The chain couples TRBV9 to TRBJ1-3; TRBD1 is a possible D gene (6 bases). CDR3 length: 18 amino acids. The germline V gene has CDR1 SGDLS and CDR2 YYNGEE. The V gene lost 3 bases and the J gene lost 0 bases, with 19 bases spanning the gap. CDR3 sequence: CASSESPDSFSSGNTIYF. CDR3 coding DNA: TGTGCCAGCAGCGAAAGCCCGGACAGCTTCAGCTCTGGAAACACCATATATTTT. The variable domain in full, with the rest retrieved from reference TRBV9 and TRBJ1-3, is DSGVTQTPKHLITATGQRVTLRCSPRSGDLSVYWYQQSLDQGLQFLIQYYNGEERAKGNILERFSAQQFPDLHSELNLSSLELGDSALYFCASSESPDSFSSGNTIYFGEGSWLTVV.

V is TRBV28 and J is TRBJ1-5; TRBD1 matches 9 bases. This CDR3 is 14 amino acids long. Looked up from germline, CDR1 is MDHEN and CDR2 is SYDVKM. Germline trimming cut 8 bases from V and 4 bases from J; bases unmatched to any gene: 6. The CDR3 DNA is TGTGCCAGCGGATTCGGGACAGGGAATCAGCCCCAGCATTTT. Its protein product is CASGFGTGNQPQHF.

J is TRBJ1-5 and V is TRBV29-1; 7 bases are shared with TRBD1. Germline lookup yields CDR1 SQVTM and CDR2 ANQGSEA. After removal of 4 bases from V and 4 bases from J, the junction contained 10 bases not matched to a gene. This CDR3 contains 15 residues. The CDR3 loop is CSVVLGGGSNQPQHF. The CDR3 coding sequence is TGCAGCGTTGTACTGGGAGGGGGCAGTAATCAGCCCCAGCATTTT.

In regard to this clone: This sample includes further DNA sequences coding for the same CDR3. The gene calls are TRBV5-4 and TRBJ1-1; TRBD1 aligns across 9 bases. The germline V gene encodes CDR1 SGHNT and CDR2 YYREEE (reference sequence). The junction had 2 bases not matched to a gene; V was cut back by 3 bases and J by 5 bases. The CDR3 covers 13 residues. CDR3 region: CASSWTGETEAFF. In DNA, the CDR3 is TGTGCCAGCAGCTGGACAGGGGAGACTGAAGCTTTCTTT.

The CDR3 DNA follows: TGTGCCAGCAGCTTAGGGTACCGGGGCTCCGACAGGGTGAGTGAAGCTTTCTTT. This encodes CASSLGYRGSDRVSEAFF. The rearrangement uses TRBV7-9 and TRBJ1-1; TRBD1 matches 7 bases. V was clipped by 1 base and J by 7 bases; unmatched bases: 18. Germline assignment: CDR1 SEHNR and CDR2 FQNEAQ (reference sequence). The CDR3 has 18 amino acids.

The V call is TRBV7-6, the J call TRBJ2-1; tentative D call: TRBD2 (7 bases). CDR1 and CDR2 (germline): SGHVS, FNYEAQ. V was clipped by 1 base and J by 5 bases, with 18 bases between them. This CDR3 spans 17 amino acids. CDR3 bases: TGTGCCAGCAGCTTAGGAGGGGGTCTAGCGGATCACAATGAGCAGTTCTTC. Its protein product is CASSLGGGLADHNEQFF.

The chain combines TRBV27 with TRBJ1-5, with a weak D call TRBD1 (5 bases). Trimming took 2 bases from V and 11 from J, leaving 13 bases between them. CDR3 length: 13 amino acids. The germline V gene encodes CDR1 MNHEY and CDR2 SMNVEV (reference sequence). CDR3 protein: CASSLGGDTTQHF. DNA of the CDR3: TGTGCCAGCAGTTTAGGGGGTGATACGACCCAGCATTTT.

The V and J genes are TRBV28 and TRBJ1-4; perhaps TRBD1 as D (5 bases). In germline, CDR1 is MDHEN, CDR2 SYDVKM. This CDR3 has 14 residues. The ends were cut back, 3 bases at V and 4 bases at J, with 9 bases in the middle. CDR3 nucleotide sequence: TGTGCCAGCAGTTTGCGGGGGGTTAATGAAAAACTGTTTTTT. This encodes CASSLRGVNEKLFF.

J is TRBJ2-1 and V is TRBV7-3, with TRBD2 identical over 9 bases. The ends lost 5 bases at V and 4 bases at J; junction bases unmatched: 6. CDR1 and CDR2 from the germline V gene are SGHTA and FQGTGA. This CDR3 region has 15 residues. This CDR3 is CASSPTSGTYNEQFF. For the CDR3, the DNA is TGTGCCAGCAGCCCGACTAGCGGAACTTACAATGAGCAGTTCTTC.

The count of this clone is one. This chain joins TRBV7-8 and TRBJ1-4; a weak D match, TRBD1 (5 bases). The germline V and J ends were trimmed by 2 bases and 3 bases, with 7 bases remaining between them. Germline V gene lookup returns CDR1 SGHVS and CDR2 FQNEAQ. This CDR3 has 14 amino acids. Here the CDR3 DNA reads TGTGCCAGCAGCTTATGGGGGGCTAATGAAAAACTGTTTTTT. Translation: CASSLWGANEKLFF.

The gene calls are TRBV28 and TRBJ1-2; 7 bases agree with TRBD1. Trimming removed 8 bases from V and 0 bases from J; junction bases left unmatched: 6. There are 14 residues in the CDR3. CDR1 and CDR2 (germline): MDHEN, SYDVKM. For the CDR3, the DNA is TGTGCCAGCCAGGACAGGCTACCTAACTATGGCTACACCTTC. Encoded protein: CASQDRLPNYGYTF.

The J gene is TRBJ2-5, the V gene TRBV5-1; possible D gene TRBD1, 6 bases. Trimming stripped 1 base from V and 5 bases from J, with 12 bases between. The CDR3 length is 14 residues. Germline V gives CDR1 SGHRS, CDR2 YFSETQ. This CDR3 reads CASSLFRGGETQYF. DNA for the CDR3: TGCGCCAGCAGCTTGTTCAGGGGCGGGGAGACCCAGTACTTC.

The chain combines TRBV27 with TRBJ2-2, with 13 bases fitting TRBD2. J lost 7 bases, V lost 0 bases, and 8 bases had no gene match. Germline assignment: CDR1 MNHEY and CDR2 SMNVEV (reference sequence). This CDR3 spans 18 amino acids. CDR3 DNA: TGTGCCAGCAGTTTATCCATACTAGCGGGAGGGCCCGTCGGGGAGCTGTTTTTT. Its protein is CASSLSILAGGPVGELFF.

The chain couples TRBV7-6 to TRBJ2-3; TRBD1 matches 8 bases. V dropped 3 bases and J dropped 1; count of bases not matched to a gene: 3. The CDR3 runs 15 residues. From germline, CDR1 is SGHVS and CDR2 FNYEAQ. The CDR3 sequence: CASSFKDRGTDTQYF. The DNA of the CDR3 is TGTGCCAGCAGCTTTAAGGACAGGGGCACAGATACGCAGTATTTT. Full variable domain (remainder filled in from reference TRBV7-6 and TRBJ2-3): GAGVSQSPRYKVTKRGQDVALRCDPISGHVSLYWYRQALGQGPEFLTYFNYEAQQDKSGLPNDRFSAERPEGSISTLTIQRTEQRDSAMYRCASSFKDRGTDTQYFGPGTRLTVL.

This chain's CDR3 is CASRPRQANQPQHF. The CDR3 DNA follows: TGTGCCAGCAGGCCTCGGCAGGCTAATCAGCCCCAGCATTTT. This chain links TRBV27 with TRBJ1-5; D not certain. The germline V gene encodes CDR1 MNHEY and CDR2 SMNVEV (reference sequence). The CDR3 is 14 residues long. Deletions cut 6 bases from V and 4 bases from J, with 13 bases between.

This chain uses TRBV4-2 with TRBJ2-7, with 8 bases identical to TRBD2. The CDR3 sequence is 15 residues long. Losses at the gene ends were 0 bases for V and 0 bases for J; bases not matched to a gene: 1. Per the germline V gene, CDR1 is LGHNA and CDR2 is YNFKEQ. CDR3 bases: TGTGCCAGCAGCCAAGAACTAGCGGACTCCTACGAGCAGTACTTC. This sequence encodes CASSQELADSYEQYF.

The chain employs TRBV28 and TRBJ1-2; D gene ambiguous. Germline V lookup: CDR1 MDHEN, CDR2 SYDVKM. CDR3 size: 14 residues. V was pared by 3 bases and J by 2 bases, with 10 bases between. CDR3 loop: CASSFADINYGYTF. CDR3 DNA sequence: TGTGCCAGCAGTTTTGCAGACATCAACTATGGCTACACCTTC.

The V call is TRBV10-1, the J call TRBJ2-1; 8 bases align to TRBD1. J lost 5 bases, V lost 6 bases, and 3 bases had no gene match. CDR1 and CDR2 (germline): WNHNN, SYGVQD (reference sequence). The CDR3 is 13 amino acids. The CDR3 region is CASRADRDNEQFF. The CDR3 nucleotides are TGCGCCAGCAGGGCGGACAGGGACAATGAGCAGTTCTTC.

This clone came up once. The chain uses TRBV19 and TRBJ1-4; possibly TRBD1 for D (6 bases). The germline V gene encodes CDR1 LNHDA and CDR2 SQIVND (reference sequence). The CDR3 length is 18 residues. V lost 9 bases and J lost 0, with 23 bases in between. The CDR3 DNA follows: TGTGCCAGCCAAATAACAGGGTCCCCGTGGGCAACTAATGAAAAACTGTTTTTT. Protein: CASQITGSPWATNEKLFF.

This chain links TRBV28 with TRBJ2-2; D is uncertain. V dropped 6 bases and J dropped 5 bases, with 16 bases sitting between them. This CDR3 is 15 amino acids long. Per germline, CDR1 MDHEN and CDR2 SYDVKM. The CDR3 region is CASSAIGYATGELFF. DNA for the CDR3: TGTGCCAGCAGCGCTATTGGCTACGCGACCGGGGAGCTGTTTTTT.

This clone has just one count. This chain links TRBV4-3 with TRBJ1-5, with a weak D call TRBD1 (5 bases). The germline V gene encodes CDR1 LGHNA and CDR2 YSLEER. The V end lost 1 base, the J end lost 9 bases, and 13 bases lay between the germline ends. CDR3 length: 14 residues. CDR3 coding DNA: TGCGCCAGCAGCCAAGCACGAGGGGCTGCGCCCCAGCATTTT. Protein: CASSQARGAAPQHF.

This clone was detected a few times. The chain has TRBV10-3 and TRBJ1-1, with D unclear. CDR3 length: 13 residues. The V and J ends lost 3 bases and 8 bases respectively, with 13 bases between them. Germline V gene sequence: CDR1 ENHRY, CDR2 SYGVKD. DNA of the CDR3: TGTGCCATCAGTGATCCCGGCCCCCTGGAAGCTTTCTTT. It is translated as CAISDPGPLEAFF.

This chain uses TRBV11-2 with TRBJ2-7; 14 nucleotides align to TRBD2. CDR3 size: 18 residues. CDR1 is SGHAT, CDR2 FQNNGV, per germline. J gave up 6 bases and V 3 bases, and 13 bases lay outside the gene matches. The CDR3 DNA reads TGTGCCAGCAGCTTCCCCCTCCTACGACTAGCGGGAGGGGCCGAGCAGTACTTC. This sequence encodes CASSFPLLRLAGGAEQYF.

This clone was seen a single time. Here the CDR3 reads CASSPLDRGPRGDYGYTF. The CDR3 nucleotides read TGTGCCAGCAGCCCCCTCGACAGGGGACCGCGGGGGGACTATGGCTACACCTTC. V and J are TRBV28 and TRBJ1-2; 8 bases agree with TRBD1. After removal of 6 bases from V and 3 bases from J, the junction contained 18 bases not matched to a gene. The germline CDR1 and CDR2 sequences are MDHEN and SYDVKM. The CDR3 is 18 residues long.

Details on this clone: Other DNA sequences in the sample encode the same CDR3. The V gene is TRBV28, the J gene TRBJ1-3; D gene unclear. Germline CDR1 is MDHEN and CDR2 is SYDVKM. This CDR3 is built from 11 residues. V shed 2 bases and J shed 4 bases, with 0 bases lying between them. CDR3 nucleotides: TGTGCCAGCAGTTTAGGAAACACCATATATTTT. Translating gives CASSLGNTIYF.

The V call is TRBV20-1, the J call TRBJ1-1, with unresolved D. This CDR3 contains 11 residues. Trimming left V 3 bases short and J 7 bases short, with 9 bases between. The V gene's germline CDR1 is DFQATT and CDR2 SNEGSKA (reference sequence). DNA for the CDR3: TGCAGTGCTAGTACCACCATTGAAGCTTTCTTT. This translates into CSASTTIEAFF.

The CDR3 nucleotides read TGCGCCAGCAGCCAAGATTTGCTAGCAGGTTACGAGCAGTACTTC. Amino acid sequence: CASSQDLLAGYEQYF. V usage is TRBV4-3 and J usage is TRBJ2-7; tentative D call: TRBD2 (5 bases). V was shortened by 0 bases and J by 4 bases, with 13 bases between the two germline ends. The germline gives CDR1 LGHNA, CDR2 YSLEER. This CDR3 spans 15 amino acids.

V is TRBV7-2 and J is TRBJ1-2, with D possibly matching TRBD1 (5 bases). Trimming stripped 8 bases from V and 4 bases from J, with 17 bases between. The CDR3 totals 14 residues. Per germline, CDR1 SGHTA and CDR2 FQGNSA. The CDR3 sequence: CASAGREGAYGYTF. Written as DNA, the CDR3 is TGTGCCAGCGCAGGGAGGGAGGGAGCCTATGGCTACACCTTC.